The present T cell receptor beta chain was sequenced within a study of blood T cell repertoires in COVID-19. Study as a whole: Sample material is recorded as cDNA or gDNA derived from T cells, B-cell-depleted T cells, or PBMCs.

The CDR3 length is 14 residues. Germline trimming cut 3 bases from V and 7 bases from J; bases unmatched to any gene: 5. Germline V lookup: CDR1 SGHNT, CDR2 YENEEA. This clone was observed once. Source study methods: It was from reference gene primer amplification that nucleated cell counts were estimated. The data were produced by immunoSEQ multiplex PCR, yet TCRdb's version contains in-frame clones alone and is incomplete. V and J calls and clone size come straight from that table; D and trimming were deduced from the DNA. The table lists some 150,000 clones, roughly nine tenths of them singletons. Participants, 18 to 89 years old, spanned approximately 25 US areas. Cohorts were assigned according to the clinical history that participants reported.

The J gene is TRBJ2-2, the V gene TRBV11-3; 7 nucleotides align to TRBD2. The sample comprised PBMCs or T cells enriched from blood (not recorded which). The TCR comes from a human donor with acute COVID-19. The donor label of this sample is uncertain. The CDR3 loop is CASSFLASGGELFF. For the CDR3, the DNA is TGTGCCAGCAGCTTCTTGGCTAGCGGCGGGGAGCTGTTTTTT.